This TCR beta chain was documented in a study of regulatory T cells in long-lasting Graves disease. General study results and limits: Comparison showed that persistent patients shared more public clonotypes (about 2,700) than new patients (966).

Documented time point: persistent/refractory GD, antithyroid drugs over 5 years with positive TRAb. Construction of the TCR library relied on RNA isolated from PBMCs. With iRepertoire HTBI primers and Arm-PCR of CDR3 regions, TCR beta libraries were built. From the multiplex PCR reads, TCRdb called clonotypes with MiXCR, one entry per CDR3 protein. The sample gives a few hundred thousand distinct CDR3 sequences, 20% to 25% of which show up once; approximately 27% is in the top ten. This clonotype was picked up many times. No antigen is known for it. The TCR was taken from a woman aged 35 to 49 with Graves disease. Sequenced here: peripheral blood mononuclear cells (PBMCs), sampled when the disease was refractory, from a patient treated with antithyroid drugs.

CDR3 in amino acids: CASSLFISGAGTEAFF. CDR3 sequence (DNA): TGCGCCAGCAGCTTGTTCATTTCAGGGGCTGGTACTGAAGCTTTCTTT. This chain connects TRBV5-1 to TRBJ1-1, with a tentative D call TRBD1 (6 bases). CDR3 size: 16 residues. V gave up 1 base and J gave up 5 bases, with 18 bases separating them. CDR1 and CDR2 (germline): SGHRS, YFSETQ.